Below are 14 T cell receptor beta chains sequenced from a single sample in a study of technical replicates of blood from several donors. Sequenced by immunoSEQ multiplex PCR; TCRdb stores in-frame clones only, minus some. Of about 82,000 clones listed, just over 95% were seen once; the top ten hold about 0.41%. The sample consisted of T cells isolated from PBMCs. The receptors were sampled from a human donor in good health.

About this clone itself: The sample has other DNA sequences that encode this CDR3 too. The CDR3 sequence is CASSESGPYNEQFF. Here the CDR3 DNA reads TGTGCCAGCAGTGAAAGTGGGCCCTACAATGAGCAGTTCTTC. The rearrangement uses TRBV6-1 and TRBJ2-1; D is unclear. Germline values: CDR1 MNHNS, CDR2 SASEGT. This CDR3 region has 14 residues. Between the trimmed V and J ends, which lost 2 bases and 2 bases, there was a span of 7 bases.

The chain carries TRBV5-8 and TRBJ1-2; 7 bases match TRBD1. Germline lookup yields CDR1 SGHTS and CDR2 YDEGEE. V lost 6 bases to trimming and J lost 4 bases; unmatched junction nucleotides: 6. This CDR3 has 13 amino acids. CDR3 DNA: TGTGCCAGCACCACCCAGGGGGTCTATGGCTACACCTTC. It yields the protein CASTTQGVYGYTF.

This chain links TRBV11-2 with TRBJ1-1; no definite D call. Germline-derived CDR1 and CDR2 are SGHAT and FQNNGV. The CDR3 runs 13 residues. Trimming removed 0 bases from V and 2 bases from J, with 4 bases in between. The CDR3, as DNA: TGTGCCAGCAGCTTAGAGGGCAACACTGAAGCTTTCTTT. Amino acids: CASSLEGNTEAFF.

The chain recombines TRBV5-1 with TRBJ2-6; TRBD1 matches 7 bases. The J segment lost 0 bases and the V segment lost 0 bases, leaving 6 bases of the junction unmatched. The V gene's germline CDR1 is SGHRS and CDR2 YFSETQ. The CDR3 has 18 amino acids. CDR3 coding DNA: TGCGCCAGCAGCTTGGCCGGGGACAGCTACTCTGGGGCCAACGTCCTGACTTTC. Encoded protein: CASSLAGDSYSGANVLTF.

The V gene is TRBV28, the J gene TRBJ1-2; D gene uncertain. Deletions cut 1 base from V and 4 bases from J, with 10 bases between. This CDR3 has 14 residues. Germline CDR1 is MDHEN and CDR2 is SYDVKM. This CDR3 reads CASSLYGSFYGYTF. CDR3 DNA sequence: TGTGCCAGCAGTTTATACGGGAGTTTCTATGGCTACACCTTC.

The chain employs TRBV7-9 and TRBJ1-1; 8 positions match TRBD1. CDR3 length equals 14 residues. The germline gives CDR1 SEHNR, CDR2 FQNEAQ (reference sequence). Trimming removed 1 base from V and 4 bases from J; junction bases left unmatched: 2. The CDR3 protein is CASSLVDRGTEAFF. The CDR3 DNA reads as TGTGCCAGCAGCTTAGTAGACAGGGGCACTGAAGCTTTCTTT.

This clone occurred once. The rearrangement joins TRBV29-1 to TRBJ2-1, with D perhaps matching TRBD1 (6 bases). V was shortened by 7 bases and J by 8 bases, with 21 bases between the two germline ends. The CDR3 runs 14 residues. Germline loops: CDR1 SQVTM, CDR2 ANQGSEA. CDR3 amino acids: CSADKTRGYDEQFF. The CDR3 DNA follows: TGCAGCGCTGATAAGACCAGGGGATACGATGAGCAGTTCTTC.

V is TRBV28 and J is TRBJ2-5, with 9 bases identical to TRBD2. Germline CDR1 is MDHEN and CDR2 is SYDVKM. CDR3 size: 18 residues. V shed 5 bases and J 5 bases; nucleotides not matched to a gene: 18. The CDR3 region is CASSQITSGYGNFETQYF. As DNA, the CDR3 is TGTGCCAGCAGTCAAATTACTAGCGGGTACGGGAATTTTGAGACCCAGTACTTC. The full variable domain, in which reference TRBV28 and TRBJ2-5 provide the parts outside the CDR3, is DVKVTQSSRYLVKRTGEKVFLECVQDMDHENMFWYRQDPGLGLRLIYFSYDVKMKEKGDIPEGYSVSREKKERFSLILESASTNQTSMYLCASSQITSGYGNFETQYFGPGTRLLVL.

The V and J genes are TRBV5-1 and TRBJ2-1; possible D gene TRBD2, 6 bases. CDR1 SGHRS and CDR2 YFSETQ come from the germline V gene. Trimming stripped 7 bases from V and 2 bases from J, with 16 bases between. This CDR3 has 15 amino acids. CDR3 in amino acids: CASYLRAGTYNEQFF. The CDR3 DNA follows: TGCGCCAGCTACTTACGGGCGGGAACCTACAATGAGCAGTTCTTC.

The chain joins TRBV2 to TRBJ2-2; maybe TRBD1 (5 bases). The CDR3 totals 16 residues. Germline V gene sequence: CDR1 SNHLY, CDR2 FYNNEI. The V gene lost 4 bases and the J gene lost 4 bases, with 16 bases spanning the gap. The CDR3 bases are TGTGCCAGCAGTGGTCGGAAGGGGCGAGGCACCGGGGAGCTGTTTTTT. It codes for CASSGRKGRGTGELFF.

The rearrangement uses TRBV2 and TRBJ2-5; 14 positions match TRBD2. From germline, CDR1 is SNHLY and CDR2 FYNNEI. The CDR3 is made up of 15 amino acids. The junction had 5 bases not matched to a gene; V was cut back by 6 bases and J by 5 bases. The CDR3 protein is CASRQTSGRGETQYF. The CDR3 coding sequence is TGTGCCAGCAGGCAGACTAGCGGGAGGGGGGAGACCCAGTACTTC.

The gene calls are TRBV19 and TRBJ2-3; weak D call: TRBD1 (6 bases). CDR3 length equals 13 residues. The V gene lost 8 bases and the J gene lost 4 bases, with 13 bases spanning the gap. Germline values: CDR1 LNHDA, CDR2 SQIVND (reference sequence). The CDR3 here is CASSTGNPDTQYF. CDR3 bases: TGTGCCAGTTCTACAGGGAACCCAGATACGCAGTATTTT.

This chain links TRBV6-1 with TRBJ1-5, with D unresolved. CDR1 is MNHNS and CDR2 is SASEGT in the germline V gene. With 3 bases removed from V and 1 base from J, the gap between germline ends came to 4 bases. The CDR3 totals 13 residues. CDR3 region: CASSDLSNQPQHF. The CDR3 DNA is TGTGCCAGCAGTGACTTGAGCAATCAGCCCCAGCATTTT.

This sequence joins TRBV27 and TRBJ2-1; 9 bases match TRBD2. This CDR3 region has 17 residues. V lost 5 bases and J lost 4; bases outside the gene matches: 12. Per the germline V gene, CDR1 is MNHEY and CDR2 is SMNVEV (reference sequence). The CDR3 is CASSTDSIAGVYNEQFF. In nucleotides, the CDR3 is TGTGCCAGCAGTACAGACTCTATAGCGGGAGTTTACAATGAGCAGTTCTTC.